This is a list of T cell receptor beta chains from one sample in a study of identical twins. TCRdb itself ran the 5' RACE reads through MiXCR, one entry per CDR3 protein. The sample consists of roughly 540,000 distinct CDR3 sequences, about 20% of them appearing once. This sample was also put to use in a study of T cells expressing NK-cell markers.

Sequences were obtained from CD4+ T cells sorted from blood. The source is a woman aged 18 to 35 in good health. The CDR3 runs from the conserved cysteine through the conserved F or W. D genes are given only for firm matches. Clone size is stated in some rows and not others, as once, few, many or a class when expanded.

d_call	clone_size	v_call	j_call	cdr3_nt	cdr3_aa
TRBD1	few	TRBV5-1	TRBJ2-7	TGCGCCAGCAGCTCCCCAGGGACAGCAATTTACGAGCAGTACTTC	CASSSPGTAIYEQYF
NA	NA	TRBV12-3/TRBV12-4	TRBJ1-1	TGTGCCAGCAGTAACAGGTGGGGCTACGCTGAAGCTTTCTTT	CASSNRWGYAEAFF
NA	many	TRBV5-1	TRBJ1-2	TGTGCCAGCAGCTCTGACAGCTATGGCTACACCTTC	CASSSDSYGYTF
TRBD2	many	TRBV5-1	TRBJ2-7	TGCGCCAGCAGCTTGGTGGCTAGCGGGAACTACGAGCAGTACTTC	CASSLVASGNYEQYF
TRBD2	NA	TRBV18	TRBJ2-1	TGTGCCAGCTCACCGCAGACTTTAGCGGGAGGCACGATCTACTCCTACAATGAGCAGTTCTTC	CASSPQTLAGGTIYSYNEQFF
NA	few	TRBV10-3	TRBJ1-2	TGTGCCATCAGTGAGTCGGTGACAGATGGCTACACCTTC	CAISESVTDGYTF
TRBD1	few	TRBV7-6	TRBJ2-1	TGTGCCAGCAGCAGAATTCAGGACAGGGCTAATGAGCAGTTCTTC	CASSRIQDRANEQFF
NA	few	TRBV7-9	TRBJ1-1	TGTGCCAGCAGCCTAATAACTGAAGCTTTCTTT	CASSLITEAFF
NA	NA	TRBV20-1	TRBJ2-1	TGCAGTGCTCCTCCGCTAGTAAATGAGCAGTTCTTC	CSAPPLVNEQFF
NA	few	TRBV6-5	TRBJ2-3	TGTGCCAGCAGTTGGGGGAGGCGAGGCGATACGCAGTATTTT	CASSWGRRGDTQYF
NA	NA	TRBV20-1	TRBJ2-7	TGCAGTGCTTCGTCGACAGCCGGTAACGAGCAGTACTTC	CSASSTAGNEQYF
NA	NA	TRBV11-2	TRBJ2-5	TGTGCCAGCAGGATATCTCCCCTCGGGGGGACCCAGTACTTC	CASRISPLGGTQYF
NA	NA	TRBV20-1	TRBJ1-1	TGCAGTGCTAGCACCACCCGCAGGGCGAACACTGAAGCTTTCTTT	CSASTTRRANTEAFF
NA	NA	TRBV12-3/TRBV12-4	TRBJ2-7	TGTGCCAGCAGTTTAGCGACAGACTACGAGCAGTACTTC	CASSLATDYEQYF
NA	few	TRBV24-1	TRBJ2-1	TGTGCCACCAGTGATAGCAGGGAAAAGGAGAGGTTCTTC	CATSDSREKERFF
NA	few	TRBV5-1	TRBJ2-7	TGCGCCAGCAGCCCCACCTTCTACGAGCAGTACTTC	CASSPTFYEQYF
NA	NA	TRBV14	TRBJ1-4	TGTGCCAGCAGCCCGCCAGGGAGCCCTAATGAAAAACTGTTTTTT	CASSPPGSPNEKLFF
NA	few	TRBV7-2	TRBJ1-2	TGTGCCAGCAGCTCCGCCGGGACGGCAAACTATGGCTACACCTTC	CASSSAGTANYGYTF
NA	few	TRBV6-2/TRBV6-3	TRBJ1-5	TGTGCCAGCACAGGCCCTGGGGAGATATCCCCCCAGCATTTT	CASTGPGEISPQHF
NA	few	TRBV12-3/TRBV12-4	TRBJ1-6	TGTGCCAGCAGGGACAGATATAATTCACCCCTCCACTTT	CASRDRYNSPLHF
TRBD1	NA	TRBV29-1	TRBJ2-5	TGCAGCGTTCAGAGACAGGGTGGTGAGACCCAGTACTTC	CSVQRQGGETQYF
TRBD2	few	TRBV9	TRBJ2-7	TGTGCCAGCAGCGTAGTAGGACTAGCGGGAGGTGAGCAGTACTTC	CASSVVGLAGGEQYF
NA	few	TRBV29-1	TRBJ2-7	TGCAGCGTCGTAAAGGGCTACGAGCAGTACTTC	CSVVKGYEQYF
NA	NA	TRBV12-5	TRBJ2-1	TGTGCTAGTGGTCCCCCTGGGTTTGTGGGCTACAATGATGAGCAGTTCTTC	CASGPPGFVGYNDEQFF
TRBD1	few	TRBV28	TRBJ1-2	TGTGCCACCCCCGGGACAGGTCTATATGGCTACACCTTC	CATPGTGLYGYTF
NA	NA	TRBV3-1	TRBJ2-3	TGTGCCAGCAGCCCTAGGGGAGGAGATACGCAGTATTTT	CASSPRGGDTQYF
NA	NA	TRBV12-3/TRBV12-4	TRBJ2-1	TGTGCCAGCAGTTTCCTCGGGACCGACAAAACCTACAATGAGCAGTTCTTC	CASSFLGTDKTYNEQFF
NA	NA	TRBV20-1	TRBJ2-1	TGCAGTGCTCCGGGGTACCATGAGCAGTTCTTC	CSAPGYHEQFF
NA	NA	TRBV20-1	TRBJ1-2	TGCAGTGCTAGAGTACACGGAGCCGATGGCTACACCTTC	CSARVHGADGYTF
NA	many	TRBV3-1	TRBJ2-7	TGTGCCAGCAGCCGTGGGGGCGGCGAGCAGTACTTC	CASSRGGGEQYF
NA	NA	TRBV5-1	TRBJ2-2	TGCGCCAGCAGCCTATCACGGACATCGAACACCGGGGAGCTGTTTTTT	CASSLSRTSNTGELFF
NA	many	TRBV6-1	TRBJ1-2	TGTGCCAGCAGGGGGTCCGAGGGGGATCATGGCTACACCTTC	CASRGSEGDHGYTF
TRBD1	NA	TRBV23-1	TRBJ1-5	TGCGCCAGCAGTCAATGGAGGAGTCTAGAAGACAGGGGGAGATGGAGTAGCAATCAGCCCCAGCATTTT	CASSQWRSLEDRGRWSSNQPQHF
NA	NA	TRBV7-2	TRBJ2-5	TGTGCCAGCAGCTTGAATATGGCAGGAGAGACCCAGTACTTC	CASSLNMAGETQYF
NA	few	TRBV18	TRBJ2-3	TGTGCCAGCTCACCACAGGTGAGCCTTCGAGGTGGCACAGATACGCAGTATTTT	CASSPQVSLRGGTDTQYF
NA	few	TRBV20-1	TRBJ1-2	TGCAGTGCTAGGACAGGTTATGGCTACACCTTC	CSARTGYGYTF
TRBD2	NA	TRBV5-1	TRBJ2-3	TGCGCCAGCAGCTCAAGGACTAGCGGGGGTGGAGATACGCAGTATTTT	CASSSRTSGGGDTQYF
NA	few	TRBV12-3/TRBV12-4	TRBJ1-1	TGTGCCAGCAAAAACTATCGCGGGGGAGGGAACACTGAAGCTTTCTTT	CASKNYRGGGNTEAFF
NA	NA	TRBV5-5	TRBJ2-5	TGTGCCAGCAGCACCTCGGCAGGGAGACAAGAGACCCAGTACTTC	CASSTSAGRQETQYF
TRBD1	NA	TRBV5-1	TRBJ2-7	TGCGCCAGCAGTTGGGGACAGGACCCGACCTACGAGCAGTACTTC	CASSWGQDPTYEQYF
TRBD1	few	TRBV6-5	TRBJ2-3	TGTGCCAGCAGTTGGGGGACAGGGGCCACAGATACGCAGTATTTT	CASSWGTGATDTQYF
TRBD2	few	TRBV12-3/TRBV12-4	TRBJ2-1	TGTGCCAGCAGTTCGAGACTAGCGGGGGGATACAATGAGCAGTTCTTC	CASSSRLAGGYNEQFF
NA	NA	TRBV6-5	TRBJ1-4	TGTGCCAGCAGAGCCGCCGGACAGTCCCTGTTTTTT	CASRAAGQSLFF
TRBD2	NA	TRBV5-6	TRBJ2-3	TGTGCCAGCAGCGGACTAGCGGGGATCACAGATACGCAGTATTTT	CASSGLAGITDTQYF
NA	NA	TRBV14	TRBJ1-2	TGTGCCAGCAGTCAACACCTCCGCTATGGCTACACCTTC	CASSQHLRYGYTF
NA	few	TRBV20-1	TRBJ2-3	TGCAGTGCTAGATGGCCCGGGCAGAATACGCAGTATTTT	CSARWPGQNTQYF
NA	few	TRBV20-1	TRBJ2-7	TGCAGTGCTACCGGGGCTTCTTACGAGCAGTACTTC	CSATGASYEQYF
TRBD1	NA	TRBV10-3	TRBJ1-1	TGTGCCATCAGTGGCCAGGGGGTCACTGAAGCTTTCTTT	CAISGQGVTEAFF
TRBD1	few	TRBV20-1	TRBJ1-4	TGCAGTGCTACCCGGCGTGACAGGGGCGAAAAACTGTTTTTT	CSATRRDRGEKLFF
NA	NA	TRBV20-1	TRBJ2-7	TGCAGTGCCGGACAGACCACCTACGAGCAGTACTTC	CSAGQTTYEQYF
NA	NA	TRBV9	TRBJ2-2	TGTGCCAGCAGCGTTTTTATCCAGAACACCGGGGAGCTGTTTTTT	CASSVFIQNTGELFF
NA	NA	TRBV6-4	TRBJ2-1	TGTGCCAGCAGTGACTCGGTCATCCGCAATGAGCAGTTCTTC	CASSDSVIRNEQFF
NA	few	TRBV20-1	TRBJ2-7	TGCAGTGCTAGCCGGGACTTCCCCTACGAGCAGTACTTC	CSASRDFPYEQYF
NA	many	TRBV20-1	TRBJ1-2	TGCAGTGCTACCAGTCCTAACTATGGCTACACCTTC	CSATSPNYGYTF
TRBD2	NA	TRBV9	TRBJ2-7	TGTGCCAGCAGCGCGACTAGCGTGTCCTACGAGCAGTACTTC	CASSATSVSYEQYF
NA	NA	TRBV5-1	TRBJ2-1	TGCGCCAGCAGCGGGGCGAGCAGTAGGACACACGAGCAGTTCTTC	CASSGASSRTHEQFF
TRBD1	NA	TRBV6-5	TRBJ1-1	TGTGCCAGCAGTTACGGGACAGAGAACACTGAAGCTTTCTTT	CASSYGTENTEAFF